This T cell receptor beta chain was sequenced during a study of blood T cell repertoires in COVID-19. Overall study context: Samples taken during acute and convalescent COVID-19 were collected in the United States, Italy and Spain. T cells, B-cell-depleted T cells, or PBMCs provided the cDNA or gDNA that served as material.

Trimming cost V 4 bases and J 5 bases; bases outside gene matches: 24. The CDR3 consists of 20 residues. In the authors' workflow: Estimation of nucleated cell counts relied on the amplification of reference gene primers. Method: immunoSEQ multiplex PCR; TCRdb's copy keeps in-frame clones and lacks some. Clone size and the V and J calls come from that table; the DNA yielded D and trimming. In the table there are under 55,000 clones, roughly 87% of which are singletons. The receptor was derived from a woman aged 80 or older with active COVID-19. Input material: peripheral blood. The chain is built from TRBV5-3 and TRBJ1-5, with 7 nucleotides matching TRBD1. TRBV5-3 belongs to the ORF category, with a function that is uncertain. For the CDR3, the DNA is TGTGCCAGAAGCCTAGCCCGGGACAGCCCTGGGGAGGTCTCCTATCAGCCCCAGCATTTT. Its translation is CARSLARDSPGEVSYQPQHF.